The clone carrying this T cell receptor beta chain was seen a handful of times. These data belong to a study of neoadjuvant anti-PD-1 for oral cavity cancer. About the study: Non-progressing patients received a fourth nivolumab dose near day 43, then surgery on days 50-56.

Stage II-IVA oral cavity squamous cell carcinoma was new and untreated by systemic or radiation therapy. There are 14 residues in the CDR3. Germline V lookup: CDR1 MGHDK, CDR2 SYGVNS. With V trimmed by 8 bases and J by 7 bases, 10 bases remained unmatched. Two replicates per tumor sample, mostly from 4.8 ug of genomic DNA. The assay was immunoSEQ multiplex PCR, and TCRdb's table has in-frame clones only and misses some. The table has 7,000 to 8,500 clones, approximately 50% seen once. The sequence came from a person aged 40 to 85 with oral cavity squamous cell carcinoma. Source: tumor tissue, taken before nivolumab (anti-PD-1) treatment. The genes are TRBV25-1 and TRBJ2-2; TRBD2 agrees at 7 bases. In DNA, the CDR3 is TGTGCCAGCGGTATGGGGGGGTGGAACGGGGAGCTGTTTTTT. Translation gives CASGMGGWNGELFF.